Below are 5 T cell receptor beta chains sequenced from a single sample in a study of shared clonotypes between healthy human individuals. Sequencing used immunoSEQ multiplex PCR; TCRdb keeps in-frame clones, though not all of them. The sample has about 480,000 clones, 79% seen once. Sequencing was done on a sample of PBMCs. The receptors shown here come from a woman aged 40 to 49 in good health. Some clones in this sample may be carry-over from other donors' samples.

Here the CDR3 reads CASSDTSADYFTDTQYF. For the CDR3, the DNA is TGCGCCAGCAGCGACACCTCGGCAGACTACTTCACAGATACGCAGTATTTT. V usage is TRBV5-1 and J usage is TRBJ2-3; D is possibly TRBD2 (5 bases). The CDR3 has 17 residues. The V end was cut by 4 bases, the J end by 2 bases, with 20 bases between. The V gene's germline CDR1 is SGHRS and CDR2 YFSETQ.

The rearrangement uses TRBV7-9 and TRBJ1-2; D is ambiguous. CDR1 and CDR2 from the germline V gene are SEHNR and FQNEAQ (reference sequence). V was trimmed by 2 bases and J by 4 bases, leaving 11 bases between them. The CDR3 sequence is 14 residues long. CDR3 amino acids: CASSLPGLFYGYTF. CDR3 bases: TGTGCCAGCAGCTTACCCGGACTCTTCTATGGCTACACCTTC.

This clone was seen more than once but under ten times. The genes are TRBV30 and TRBJ1-1; D unresolved. The CDR3 length is 12 residues. V gave up 0 bases and J gave up 7 bases, with 9 bases separating them. Germline CDR1 reads GTSNPN; CDR2 reads SVGIG (reference sequence). CDR3 nucleotides: TGTGCCTGGAGTGTAGGAGGGTTTGAAGCTTTCTTT. Protein sequence: CAWSVGGFEAFF.

The CDR3 DNA reads as TGTGCCAGCAACCTGTCCGGCGGGAGTATTCACGAGCAGTACTTC. As protein: CASNLSGGSIHEQYF. The rearrangement uses TRBV28 and TRBJ2-7, with TRBD2 matching over 7 bases. CDR1 MDHEN and CDR2 SYDVKM come from the germline V gene. Germline trimming cut 7 bases from V and 5 bases from J; bases unmatched to any gene: 14. This CDR3 is 15 amino acids long.

The V call is TRBV6-5, the J call TRBJ2-7, with D possibly being TRBD2 (6 bases). Germline V gene lookup returns CDR1 MNHEY and CDR2 SVGAGI. Trimming removed 0 bases at V and 3 bases at J, with 15 bases between. CDR3 length equals 16 residues. Here the CDR3 DNA reads TGTGCCAGCAGTTACTCGGACGGGGTGGAGGGCTACGAGCAGTACTTC. Protein sequence: CASSYSDGVEGYEQYF.